This passage covers 13 T cell receptor beta chains from one sample sequenced in a study of cytomegalovirus exposure and HLA in healthy donors. 60 Vbeta and 13 Jbeta primers were used in PCR. Assay used: immunoSEQ multiplex PCR; TCRdb lists only in-frame clones, some missing. The sample lists a few hundred thousand clones, 80% occurring once. Material for sequencing was PBMCs. Receptor source: a girl aged 2-10 years in good health and CMV-seronegative.

The DNA of the CDR3 is TGTGCCAGCAGCTCACCGACTCTACCCGAAGGCTACAATGAGCAGTTCTTC. Its translation is CASSSPTLPEGYNEQFF. The chain recombines TRBV5-6 with TRBJ2-1, with no clear D. V was cut by 3 bases and J by 3 bases, with 19 bases left in between. CDR3 length equals 17 residues. Germline CDR1 and CDR2: SGHDT and YYEEEE. Full variable domain (missing parts from reference TRBV5-6 and TRBJ2-1): DAGVTQSPTHLIKTRGQQVTLRCSPKSGHDTVSWYQQALGQGPQFIFQYYEEEERQRGNFPDRFSGHQFPNYSSELNVNALLLGDSALYLCASSSPTLPEGYNEQFFGPGTRLTVL.

The chain employs TRBV20-1 and TRBJ2-7; D unclear. Trimming cost V 0 bases and J 4 bases, with 4 bases left between them. This CDR3 is built from 11 residues. From germline, CDR1 is DFQATT and CDR2 SNEGSKA (reference sequence). The CDR3 nucleotides are TGCAGTGCTAGAGATCTTTACGAGCAGTACTTC. Translation gives CSARDLYEQYF.

J is TRBJ1-5 and V is TRBV27, with 9 bases aligning to TRBD1. With 5 bases clipped from V and 4 bases from J, the junction kept 9 bases outside the gene matches. Germline loops: CDR1 MNHEY, CDR2 SMNVEV (reference sequence). The CDR3 extends over 16 amino acids. The CDR3 spells CASSLKPGTGNQPQHF. As DNA, the CDR3 is TGTGCCAGCAGTCTTAAACCCGGGACAGGGAATCAGCCCCAGCATTTT.

V and J are TRBV5-1 and TRBJ2-4; 11 bases agree with TRBD1. Germline V gene lookup returns CDR1 SGHRS and CDR2 YFSETQ. Trimming at V came to 3 bases and at J to 9 bases, leaving 2 bases not matched to a gene. CDR3 length: 13 residues. The chain's CDR3 is CASSWGTGGIQYF. In nucleotides, the CDR3 is TGCGCCAGCAGCTGGGGGACAGGGGGCATTCAGTACTTC.

V gene TRBV5-4 combines with J gene TRBJ2-3, with D perhaps TRBD2 (5 bases). This CDR3 spans 13 amino acids. CDR1 SGHNT and CDR2 YYREEE come from the germline V gene (reference sequence). V lost 7 bases and J 1 base, leaving 10 bases between the germline ends. CDR3 coding DNA: TGTGCCAGCTGGGGAGCGGGCACAGATACGCAGTATTTT. Its protein is CASWGAGTDTQYF.

This chain connects TRBV7-8 to TRBJ2-1; 13 nucleotides line up with TRBD2. The CDR3 totals 19 residues. After removal of 5 bases from V and 0 bases from J, the junction contained 10 bases not matched to a gene. Per the germline V gene, CDR1 is SGHVS and CDR2 is FQNEAQ. In DNA, the CDR3 is TGTGCCAGCAGCCCTGGACTAGCGGGGGAGAAGAGCTCCTACAATGAGCAGTTCTTC. Encoded protein: CASSPGLAGEKSSYNEQFF.

The chain joins TRBV4-2 to TRBJ2-5; 9 bases map to TRBD2. The germline V gene has CDR1 LGHNA and CDR2 YNFKEQ. Germline trimming cut 2 bases from V and 5 bases from J; bases unmatched to any gene: 6. The CDR3 sequence is 15 residues long. CDR3 sequence (DNA): TGTGCCAGCAGCCAATTGGCGGGAGGGAAGGAGACCCAGTACTTC. This translates into CASSQLAGGKETQYF.

Written as DNA, the CDR3 is TGTGCCAGCAGTTCCTACCTGAGGGCTAGCGAACGCGAGCAGTACTTC. Its translation is CASSSYLRASEREQYF. The V and J genes are TRBV7-2 and TRBJ2-7; TRBD2 is a possible D gene (6 bases). The CDR3 totals 16 residues. The ends were cut back, 6 bases at V and 6 bases at J, with 24 bases in the middle. Germline V gene lookup returns CDR1 SGHTA and CDR2 FQGNSA.

This clone was found a few times. The chain links TRBV6-6 to TRBJ2-1; 7 positions agree with TRBD2. Losses at the gene ends were 2 bases for V and 3 bases for J; bases not matched to a gene: 7. Germline CDR1 MNHNY, CDR2 SVGAGI (reference sequence). CDR3 length: 16 residues. CDR3 sequence: CASSYPQRGSYNEQFF. CDR3 coding DNA: TGTGCCAGCAGTTACCCACAGCGGGGTAGCTACAATGAGCAGTTCTTC.

V gene TRBV9 combines with J gene TRBJ1-6; 8 bases map to TRBD1. In germline, CDR1 is SGDLS, CDR2 YYNGEE. The CDR3 has 17 amino acids. J gave up 3 bases and V 3 bases, and 8 bases lay outside the gene matches. The CDR3 DNA sequence: TGTGCCAGCAGCGCCGCCCTAGACAGGGGCTATAATTCACCCCTCCACTTT. Translation gives CASSAALDRGYNSPLHF.

The rearrangement links TRBV5-6 to TRBJ1-5; TRBD1 might be the D (5 bases). Germline V gene sequence: CDR1 SGHDT, CDR2 YYEEEE. This CDR3 region has 15 residues. V was clipped by 1 base and J by 5 bases, with 13 bases between them. The CDR3 spells CASSLYQGRHQPQHF. In DNA, the CDR3 is TGTGCCAGCAGCTTGTACCAGGGTCGGCATCAGCCCCAGCATTTT. The entire variable domain, with the rest obtained from reference TRBV5-6 and TRBJ1-5, is as follows: DAGVTQSPTHLIKTRGQQVTLRCSPKSGHDTVSWYQQALGQGPQFIFQYYEEEERQRGNFPDRFSGHQFPNYSSELNVNALLLGDSALYLCASSLYQGRHQPQHFGDGTRLSIL.

This clone was counted once. The chain employs TRBV9 and TRBJ2-7, with 8 bases fitting TRBD2. Germline CDR1 and CDR2: SGDLS and YYNGEE. The CDR3 contains 16 residues. After removal of 2 bases from V and 6 bases from J, the junction contained 13 bases not matched to a gene. CDR3 loop: CASSVGGDFLLGEQYF. The CDR3, as DNA: TGTGCCAGCAGCGTCGGGGGGGATTTTCTCCTCGGCGAGCAGTACTTC.

The rearrangement uses TRBV4-1 and TRBJ2-1; 14 bases are a match to TRBD2. From germline, CDR1 is MGHRA and CDR2 YSYEKL. The ends lost 2 bases at V and 9 bases at J; junction bases unmatched: 9. The CDR3 loop spans 17 amino acids. The CDR3 is CASSQPGLAGVRSEQFF. The CDR3 region has the DNA TGCGCCAGCAGCCAACCGGGACTAGCGGGAGTACGTAGTGAGCAGTTCTTC.